This entry lists 27 T cell receptor beta chains sequenced from one sample in a study of blood T cell repertoires in COVID-19. The data were produced by immunoSEQ multiplex PCR, yet TCRdb's version contains in-frame clones alone and is incomplete. Counted here are approximately 90,000 clones, about nine tenths occurring once; the ten biggest clones make up 8.5% to 10%. Sequencing was performed on peripheral blood. The source of these receptors is a man aged 45 to 65 with acute or convalescent COVID-19.

V is TRBV3-1 (or the pseudogene TRBV3-2) and J is TRBJ1-2, with 9 bases that match TRBD1. Per the germline V gene, CDR1 is LGHDT and CDR2 is YNNKEL (reference sequence). The CDR3 loop spans 16 amino acids. After removal of 4 bases from V and 1 base from J, the junction contained 7 bases not matched to a gene. The CDR3 DNA follows: TGTGCCAGCAGCCCGGACACAGGGGGCATTAACTATGGCTACACCTTC. It encodes CASSPDTGGINYGYTF.

The rearrangement links TRBV19 to TRBJ1-5; weak D call: TRBD1 (5 bases). V dropped 6 bases and J dropped 2 bases, with 14 bases sitting between them. This CDR3 is built from 15 residues. From germline, CDR1 is LNHDA and CDR2 SQIVND (reference sequence). The DNA for the CDR3 is TGTGCCAGTAGCCGGGGGTACCGAGGCAATCAGCCCCAGCATTTT. Residues: CASSRGYRGNQPQHF.

This clone has a handful of counts. The sample holds other DNA sequences that translate to the same CDR3. This chain links TRBV6-5 with TRBJ1-2, with 10 bases aligning to TRBD1. This CDR3 spans 13 amino acids. V gave up 6 bases and J gave up 7 bases; unmatched junction bases: 5. Germline V lookup: CDR1 MNHEY, CDR2 SVGAGI. This CDR3 reads CASSLDRGLGYTF. DNA for the CDR3: TGTGCCAGCAGCCTAGACAGGGGGCTTGGCTACACCTTC.

The chain couples TRBV7-2 to TRBJ1-1, with D tentatively TRBD1 (6 bases). V shed 7 bases and J shed 4 bases, with 13 bases lying between them. Germline V CDR1 and CDR2: SGHTA, FQGNSA. The CDR3 loop spans 13 amino acids. The CDR3 loop reads CASTTGHGTEAFF. The CDR3 nucleotides are TGTGCCAGCACAACAGGGCATGGCACTGAAGCTTTCTTT.

The CDR3 loop reads CASTSTGDSTEAFF. CDR3 nucleotides: TGCGCCAGCACCTCTACGGGGGATAGCACTGAAGCTTTCTTT. The rearrangement joins TRBV5-1 to TRBJ1-1; possible D gene TRBD1, 5 bases. With 6 bases removed from V and 4 bases from J, the gap between germline ends came to 16 bases. This CDR3 has 14 amino acids. Germline assignment: CDR1 SGHRS and CDR2 YFSETQ.

This clone showed up just once. The gene calls are TRBV29-1 and TRBJ2-2; a weak D match, TRBD1 (5 bases). The CDR3 runs 13 residues. Trimming cost V 3 bases and J 1 base, with 6 bases left between them. Germline CDR1 is SQVTM and CDR2 is ANQGSEA. The CDR3 spells CSVDDRNTGELFF. As DNA, the CDR3 is TGCAGCGTTGACGACAGGAACACCGGGGAGCTGTTTTTT.

This chain links TRBV5-1 with TRBJ1-1; TRBD1 aligns across 8 bases. From germline, CDR1 is SGHRS and CDR2 YFSETQ. The CDR3 is made up of 13 amino acids. V lost 1 base and J lost 7; bases outside the gene matches: 3. CDR3 loop: CASSLIQGGEAFF. As DNA, the CDR3 is TGCGCCAGCAGCTTGATACAGGGGGGTGAAGCTTTCTTT.

This sequence joins TRBV2 and TRBJ1-3; 7 positions match TRBD1. J gave up 1 base and V 2 bases, and 5 bases lay outside the gene matches. The CDR3 has 16 residues. Germline CDR1 SNHLY, CDR2 FYNNEI. The CDR3: CASSETGRGSGNTIYF. CDR3 sequence (DNA): TGTGCCAGCAGTGAAACGGGCAGGGGGTCTGGAAACACCATATATTTT.

The rearrangement joins TRBV7-2 to TRBJ2-5; 10 bases align to TRBD1. The CDR3 has 15 residues. Germline lookup yields CDR1 SGHTA and CDR2 FQGNSA. Germline trimming cut 6 bases from V and 1 base from J; bases unmatched to any gene: 5. The CDR3 here is CASSHGTGVQETQYF. The CDR3, as DNA: TGTGCCAGCAGTCACGGGACAGGGGTCCAAGAGACCCAGTACTTC.

J is TRBJ2-7 and V is TRBV6-5, with D perhaps matching TRBD1 (5 bases). CDR1 and CDR2 (germline): MNHEY, SVGAGI. The length of the CDR3 is 14 residues. V shed 2 bases and J shed 4 bases, with 12 bases lying between them. The CDR3: CASSYGGRVYEQYF. CDR3 nucleotide sequence: TGTGCCAGCAGTTACGGTGGCAGGGTATACGAGCAGTACTTC.

The rearrangement joins TRBV7-3 to TRBJ2-3, with a weak D call TRBD1 (5 bases). The CDR3 loop spans 15 amino acids. Trimming shortened V by 2 bases and J by 0 bases, and 9 bases separated the two germline ends. CDR1 SGHTA and CDR2 FQGTGA come from the germline V gene. CDR3 sequence (DNA): TGTGCCAGCAGCTTAGACCGGACAAGCACAGATACGCAGTATTTT. Protein: CASSLDRTSTDTQYF. Full variable domain (missing parts from reference TRBV7-3 and TRBJ2-3): GAGVSQTPSNKVTEKGKYVELRCDPISGHTALYWYRQSLGQGPEFLIYFQGTGAADDSGLPNDRFFAVRPEGSVSTLKIQRTERGDSAVYLCASSLDRTSTDTQYFGPGTRLTVL.

This clone was observed a single time. The chain joins TRBV5-1 to TRBJ2-1, with D perhaps matching TRBD1 (5 bases). This CDR3 has 15 amino acids. CDR1 and CDR2 (germline): SGHRS, YFSETQ. V lost 1 base to trimming and J lost 3 bases, with 11 bases between them. The CDR3: CASSLLGADYNEQFF. CDR3 coding DNA: TGCGCCAGCAGCTTGCTAGGGGCGGACTACAATGAGCAGTTCTTC.

The gene calls are TRBV12-3 or TRBV12-4 and TRBJ2-7, with D possibly TRBD2 on 5 matching bases. The V end was cut by 4 bases, the J end by 3 bases, with 10 bases between. CDR3 length: 13 amino acids. CDR3 bases: TGTGCCAGCAGTTCCGTAGGACTCTACGAGCAGTACTTC. Translating gives CASSSVGLYEQYF.

V usage is TRBV6-5 and J usage is TRBJ1-2; TRBD1 matches at 7 bases. Germline V lookup: CDR1 MNHEY, CDR2 SVGAGI. V trimming: 6 bases; J trimming: 12 bases; junction bases outside the gene matches: 10. This CDR3 is 12 amino acids long. Here the CDR3 DNA reads TGTGCCAGCAGCCATACGACAGGGACGGACACCTTC. It translates to CASSHTTGTDTF.

This chain connects TRBV7-9 to TRBJ1-1; D is perhaps TRBD1 (5 bases). The CDR3 runs to 18 residues. V was trimmed by 1 base and J by 1 base, leaving 19 bases between them. From germline, CDR1 is SEHNR and CDR2 FQNEAQ (reference sequence). This chain's CDR3 is CASSLGIWARGQNTEAFF. CDR3 nucleotides: TGTGCCAGCAGCTTAGGTATTTGGGCTAGGGGTCAGAACACTGAAGCTTTCTTT.

CDR3 sequence reads: CASSEAETNYGYTF. The CDR3 DNA reads as TGTGCCAGCAGTGAAGCCGAGACTAACTATGGCTACACCTTC. This chain joins TRBV6-1 and TRBJ1-2; no firm D call. The CDR3 covers 14 residues. The V and J ends lost 0 bases and 0 bases respectively, with 5 bases between them. Per the germline V gene, CDR1 is MNHNS and CDR2 is SASEGT.

The chain joins TRBV7-8 to TRBJ1-2; D gene unclear. The V and J ends lost 6 bases and 0 bases respectively, with 11 bases between them. The CDR3 is made up of 14 amino acids. CDR1 is SGHVS, CDR2 FQNEAQ, per germline. The CDR3 region is CASSAGNSNYGYTF. CDR3 coding DNA: TGTGCCAGCAGTGCCGGGAATTCTAACTATGGCTACACCTTC. The full variable domain, its missing parts supplied by reference TRBV7-8 and TRBJ1-2, is GAGVSQSPRYKVAKRGQDVALRCDPISGHVSLFWYQQALGQGPEFLTYFQNEAQLDKSGLPSDRFFAERPEGSVSTLKIQRTQQEDSAVYLCASSAGNSNYGYTFGSGTRLTVV.

J is TRBJ1-1 and V is TRBV10-3; TRBD1 aligns across 8 bases. The ends lost 4 bases at V and 0 bases at J; junction bases unmatched: 4. Germline CDR1 ENHRY, CDR2 SYGVKD. The CDR3 spans 15 residues. In DNA, the CDR3 is TGTGCCATCAGTGCCCCAGGGGGCATGAACACTGAAGCTTTCTTT. Its translation is CAISAPGGMNTEAFF.

The chain has TRBV10-3 and TRBJ1-1; perhaps TRBD1 as D (6 bases). Germline V lookup: CDR1 ENHRY, CDR2 SYGVKD. V was trimmed by 6 bases and J by 6 bases, leaving 17 bases between them. This CDR3 spans 14 amino acids. CDR3 nucleotides: TGTGCCATCAGAAAAAACGGAGAGGGGGCTGAAGCTTTCTTT. Encoded protein: CAIRKNGEGAEAFF.

The rearrangement links TRBV6-5 to TRBJ1-2; D not certain. The CDR3 consists of 13 residues. Trimming took off 5 bases at V and 6 bases at J, with 13 bases between the two ends. Germline CDR1 is MNHEY and CDR2 is SVGAGI. In DNA, the CDR3 is TGTGCCAGCAGTCCTTTACGGGGTAATGGCTACACCTTC. Protein: CASSPLRGNGYTF.

The CDR3 DNA reads TGTGCCAGTAGTTCGGGTAGCAATCAGCCCCAGCATTTT. Residues: CASSSGSNQPQHF. The chain employs TRBV19 and TRBJ1-5; D unclear. V gave up 5 bases and J gave up 0 bases, with 5 bases separating them. Germline CDR1 reads LNHDA; CDR2 reads SQIVND (reference sequence). The CDR3 is 13 amino acids. Combining the CDR3 with reference TRBV19 and TRBJ1-5 gives the whole variable domain DGGITQSPKYLFRKEGQNVTLSCEQNLNHDAMYWYRQDPGQGLRLIYYSQIVNDFQKGDIAEGYSVSREKKESFPLTVTSAQKNPTAFYLCASSSGSNQPQHFGDGTRLSIL.

The gene calls are TRBV4-2 and TRBJ1-2; 8 bases match TRBD1. The CDR3 is 18 residues long. V gave up 0 bases and J gave up 4 bases; unmatched junction bases: 13. Germline V gene lookup returns CDR1 LGHNA and CDR2 YNFKEQ. CDR3 sequence (DNA): TGTGCCAGCAGCCAAGATCTCGGAGTCAGGGGGCGCGGCTATGGCTACACCTTC. Translated, it gives CASSQDLGVRGRGYGYTF.

The J gene is TRBJ1-3, the V gene TRBV5-1; D is undetermined. Trimming shortened V by 0 bases and J by 3 bases, and 10 bases separated the two germline ends. CDR3 length: 15 residues. The V gene's germline CDR1 is SGHRS and CDR2 YFSETQ. In DNA form, the CDR3 reads TGCGCCAGCAGCTTGGCCGGCGAGCGTGGAAACACCATATATTTT. It translates to CASSLAGERGNTIYF.

This chain uses TRBV28 with TRBJ1-2, with a possible D match to TRBD1 (6 bases). V lost 6 bases, J lost 5 bases, and 10 bases lay in between. This CDR3 is 12 amino acids long. Germline lookup yields CDR1 MDHEN and CDR2 SYDVKM. The CDR3 loop reads CASRETGYGYTF. CDR3 DNA: TGTGCCAGCAGGGAGACAGGATATGGCTACACCTTC.

The V call is TRBV19, the J call TRBJ1-6; possibly TRBD1 for D (6 bases). The V gene lost 4 bases and the J gene lost 3 bases, with 13 bases spanning the gap. Germline lookup yields CDR1 LNHDA and CDR2 SQIVND (reference sequence). This CDR3 has 16 amino acids. CDR3 DNA sequence: TGTGCCAGTAGTACAGGACAGCTACTCTATAATTCACCCCTCCACTTT. It translates to CASSTGQLLYNSPLHF.

The V gene is TRBV19, the J gene TRBJ1-1, with D uncertain. Germline CDR1 LNHDA, CDR2 SQIVND (reference sequence). This CDR3 region has 17 residues. Between the trimmed V and J ends, which lost 1 base and 0 bases, there was a span of 15 bases. CDR3 DNA: TGTGCCAGTAGTATAGCGGGGTACAGCCGTTTGAACACTGAAGCTTTCTTT. This encodes CASSIAGYSRLNTEAFF.

V is TRBV3-1 (or the pseudogene TRBV3-2) and J is TRBJ2-5; D is possibly TRBD2 (6 bases). The CDR3 length is 13 residues. V lost 3 bases and J 9 bases, leaving 14 bases between the germline ends. CDR1 LGHDT and CDR2 YNNKEL come from the germline V gene (reference sequence). The CDR3 DNA reads as TGTGCCAGCAGCCATGTGACTAGAGGGCCCCAGTACTTC. Translated: CASSHVTRGPQYF.